The clone carrying this TCR beta chain was seen only once. This sample stems from a study of OX40 agonist ivuxolimab in advanced cancers. Germline V CDR1 and CDR2: SGHDT, YYEEEE. CDR3 length: 15 amino acids. The trim removed 5 bases at V and 5 bases at J, leaving 9 bases unmatched. Only in-frame clones appear in the TCRdb table, and some are missing; sequencing was by immunoSEQ multiplex PCR. Of 70,000 or so clones in the sample, more than 85% were seen once. This receptor was obtained from an adult with an advanced solid tumor such as melanoma, head and neck, liver or kidney cancer. The chain couples TRBV5-6 to TRBJ2-7; 11 nucleotides agree with TRBD2. This material consisted of CD4+ or CD8+ T cells sorted from blood, taken in a trial of the OX40 agonist ivuxolimab. The CDR3 sequence: CASRFLAGGSHEQYF. The CDR3, as DNA: TGTGCCAGCAGATTTCTAGCGGGAGGATCCCACGAGCAGTACTTC.